Each of the 26 T cell receptor beta chains below was sequenced from the same sample in a study of blood T cells in healthy people across ages. Next came a second PCR, run for roughly 7 to 12 cycles, which used a sample-barcoded 5' primer along with a J-beta primer mix. TCRdb reanalysed the 5' RACE reads using MiXCR and keeps one entry per CDR3 protein. The table shows around 520,000 distinct CDR3 sequences, with approximately 26% occurring only once. Separately, the same data were catalogued under a study of T cells of mothers and their children.

Sequences were obtained from blood. These receptors were obtained from a boy aged 2 to 10 in good health.

A few counts support this clonotype. The V and J genes are TRBV14 and TRBJ2-1, with TRBD2 as a possible D gene (5 bases). The CDR3 runs to 15 residues. Deletions cut 3 bases from V and 1 base from J, with 10 bases between. CDR1 and CDR2 from the germline V gene are SGHDN and FVKESK. CDR3 loop: CASSQRERSYNEQFF. The CDR3, as DNA: TGTGCCAGCAGCCAGAGGGAGAGGTCCTACAATGAGCAGTTCTTC.

V gene TRBV24-1 combines with J gene TRBJ2-5, with a tentative D call TRBD2 (6 bases). From germline, CDR1 is KGHDR and CDR2 SFDVKD. The CDR3 extends over 13 amino acids. The germline V and J ends were trimmed by 5 bases and 5 bases, with 11 bases remaining between them. CDR3 nucleotide sequence: TGTGCCACCAGTGTCGGTAGCGGTGAGACCCAGTACTTC. It encodes CATSVGSGETQYF.

The genes are TRBV10-1 and TRBJ2-3; D gene uncertain. The CDR3 length is 14 residues. V lost 3 bases and J 7 bases, leaving 14 bases between the germline ends. Per the germline V gene, CDR1 is WNHNN and CDR2 is SYGVQD (reference sequence). CDR3 loop: CASSDIVPENTQYF. The CDR3 DNA is TGCGCCAGCAGTGACATCGTTCCGGAAAATACGCAGTATTTT.

V gene TRBV7-2 combines with J gene TRBJ1-5; D not resolved. Germline V gives CDR1 SGHTA, CDR2 FQGNSA. The V end lost 5 bases, the J end lost 5 bases, and 10 bases lay between the germline ends. This CDR3 is 13 amino acids long. CDR3 sequence reads: CASSARTDQPQHF. The CDR3 coding sequence is TGTGCCAGCAGCGCTCGGACGGATCAGCCCCAGCATTTT. Supplemented by reference TRBV7-2 and TRBJ1-5, the full variable domain reads GAGVSQSPSNKVTEKGKDVELRCDPISGHTALYWYRQSLGQGLEFLIYFQGNSAPDKSGLPSDRFSAERTGGSVSTLTIQRTQQEDSAVYLCASSARTDQPQHFGDGTRLSIL.

The rearrangement uses TRBV6-5 and TRBJ2-1; no reliable D call. Per the germline V gene, CDR1 is MNHEY and CDR2 is SVGAGI. The CDR3 totals 15 residues. V dropped 0 bases and J dropped 0 bases, with 6 bases sitting between them. As DNA, the CDR3 is TGTGCCAGCAGTTACTCACAAGGCTCCTACAATGAGCAGTTCTTC. Encoded protein: CASSYSQGSYNEQFF.

The V call is TRBV5-4, the J call TRBJ2-1; the D is unclear. This CDR3 comprises 14 residues. Trimming pared 5 bases from V and 0 bases from J, leaving 9 bases between. The V gene's germline CDR1 is SGHNT and CDR2 YYREEE (reference sequence). The DNA of the CDR3 is TGTGCCAGCAGGGACGCCCGCTCCTACAATGAGCAGTTCTTC. Protein product: CASRDARSYNEQFF.

This clonotype was picked up a small number of times. This chain joins TRBV10-3 and TRBJ1-2; 10 bases map to TRBD1. V dropped 3 bases and J dropped 6; count of bases not matched to a gene: 7. The CDR3 is made up of 15 amino acids. CDR1 and CDR2 from the germline V gene are ENHRY and SYGVKD. The CDR3 region is CAISETPTGGDGYTF. CDR3 DNA sequence: TGTGCCATCAGTGAAACACCGACAGGGGGCGATGGCTACACCTTC.

The V and J genes are TRBV6-6 and TRBJ1-1; D unresolved. The CDR3 spans 14 residues. From germline, CDR1 is MNHNY and CDR2 SVGAGI (reference sequence). Trimming pared 2 bases from V and 0 bases from J, leaving 7 bases between. CDR3 DNA: TGTGCCAGCAGTTACGGGTTTATGAACACTGAAGCTTTCTTT. Protein: CASSYGFMNTEAFF.

This clonotype was recorded a few times. The CDR3 DNA sequence: TGTGCCAGCAGCTCGTCCGGGTCTAGCACAGATACGCAGTATTTT. This translates into CASSSSGSSTDTQYF. V gene TRBV7-3 combines with J gene TRBJ2-3; D is unclear. The V end was cut by 4 bases, the J end by 0 bases, with 11 bases between. CDR1 is SGHTA and CDR2 is FQGTGA in the germline V gene. There are 15 residues in the CDR3.

This clonotype was seen only a few times. The V and J genes are TRBV4-3 and TRBJ2-2; perhaps D is TRBD1 or TRBD2 (5 bases each). Germline V lookup: CDR1 LGHNA, CDR2 YSLEER. The CDR3 runs 16 residues. Trimming took 0 bases from V and 1 from J, leaving 9 bases between them. The CDR3 DNA sequence: TGCGCCAGCAGCCAAGAGCCGGGGCGGAACACCGGGGAGCTGTTTTTT. Amino acid sequence: CASSQEPGRNTGELFF.

The V and J genes are TRBV6-2 or TRBV6-3 and TRBJ2-1; possible D gene TRBD2, 7 bases. This CDR3 spans 16 amino acids. Looked up from germline, CDR1 is MNHEY and CDR2 is SVGEGT. V lost 2 bases, J lost 7 bases, and 18 bases lay in between. Written as DNA, the CDR3 is TGTGCCAGCAGTTACGGTGGGGGCGGGCGGGGGAATGAGCAGTTCTTC. It codes for CASSYGGGGRGNEQFF.

This clonotype was counted between two and nine times. The rearrangement links TRBV2 to TRBJ1-2; no firm D call. This CDR3 region has 13 residues. Trimming removed 3 bases at V and 3 bases at J, with 8 bases between. In germline, CDR1 is SNHLY, CDR2 FYNNEI. This CDR3 is CASSDWGDYGYTF. CDR3 sequence (DNA): TGTGCCAGCAGTGACTGGGGAGACTATGGCTACACCTTC.

The sample holds a few counts of this clonotype. Written as DNA, the CDR3 is TGTGCCAGCAGCTTGGGACTAGCGGTAAACAATGAGCAGTTCTTC. Translating gives CASSLGLAVNNEQFF. The chain is built from TRBV7-2 and TRBJ2-1; 11 bases agree with TRBD2. Germline V gives CDR1 SGHTA, CDR2 FQGNSA. CDR3 length: 15 residues. V was clipped by 3 bases and J by 5 bases; unmatched bases: 3.

A few counts support this clonotype. The V and J genes are TRBV24-1 and TRBJ2-3; the D is unclear. Germline CDR1 is KGHDR and CDR2 is SFDVKD. This CDR3 has 11 residues. Trimming removed 1 base at V and 11 bases at J, with 6 bases between. The CDR3 DNA follows: TGTGCCACCAGTGATTTCAAGGAGCAGTATTTT. Its translation is CATSDFKEQYF.

This sequence joins TRBV7-9 and TRBJ2-5, with 7 bases fitting TRBD1. The CDR3 length is 13 residues. The trim removed 5 bases at V and 7 bases at J, leaving 7 bases unmatched. CDR1 and CDR2 (germline): SEHNR, FQNEAQ (reference sequence). This chain's CDR3 is CASSLDRERTQYF. DNA for the CDR3: TGTGCCAGCAGCCTTGACAGGGAGCGGACCCAGTACTTC.

In the case of this clonotype: The junction departs from the called germline gene at one end, perhaps through a read error. This sequence joins TRBV4-2 and TRBJ2-5; D possibly matches TRBD1 or TRBD2 (5 bases each). CDR3 length: 13 residues. CDR1 LGHNA and CDR2 YNFKEQ come from the germline V gene. CDR3 loop: CASGGSDGETQHF. Here the CDR3 DNA reads TGTGCCAGCGGGGGAAGCGACGGCGAGACCCAGCACTTC.

This rearrangement joins TRBV4-3 to TRBJ2-7; no clear D gene. Trimming left V 4 bases short and J 2 bases short, with 9 bases between. Per germline, CDR1 LGHNA and CDR2 YSLEER. CDR3 length: 13 residues. CDR3 DNA: TGCGCCAGCAGCCCCCAGAGAGCCTACGAGCAGTACTTC. This sequence encodes CASSPQRAYEQYF.

This chain links TRBV27 with TRBJ2-7; 14 bases align to TRBD2. Germline V gene lookup returns CDR1 MNHEY and CDR2 SMNVEV (reference sequence). CDR3 length equals 15 residues. Germline trimming cut 4 bases from V and 9 bases from J; bases unmatched to any gene: 8. For the CDR3, the DNA is TGTGCCAGCAGTTCCGGGACTAGCGGGGGACCGGCGCAGTACTTC. Translating gives CASSSGTSGGPAQYF.

This sequence joins TRBV7-6 and TRBJ2-3; TRBD2 matches at 8 bases. The length of the CDR3 is 17 residues. Germline V gene data show CDR1 as SGHVS and CDR2 as FNYEAQ. After removal of 2 bases from V and 3 bases from J, the junction contained 10 bases not matched to a gene. CDR3 in amino acids: CASSLMVAGHGTDTQYF. The CDR3, as DNA: TGTGCCAGCAGCTTAATGGTAGCGGGACATGGTACAGATACGCAGTATTTT.

The genes are TRBV9 and TRBJ2-1; D unclear. Germline V gene data show CDR1 as SGDLS and CDR2 as YYNGEE. This CDR3 has 15 amino acids. Between the trimmed V and J ends, which lost 0 bases and 4 bases, there was a span of 11 bases. The chain's CDR3 is CASSVDSARYNEQFF. The CDR3 coding sequence is TGTGCCAGCAGCGTAGACAGCGCGAGATACAATGAGCAGTTCTTC.

The chain joins TRBV15 to TRBJ2-5; D tentatively reads TRBD1 or TRBD2 (5 bases each). Matching the DNA end better, TRBJ2-1 makes the J call doubtful. Germline V gives CDR1 LNHNV, CDR2 YYDKDF (reference sequence). The CDR3 is made up of 17 amino acids. This chain's CDR3 is CATSRVYGDVSNNEQFF. The CDR3 DNA sequence: TGTGCCACCAGCAGAGTCTATGGGGACGTAAGTAACAATGAGCAGTTCTTC.

The table lists this clonotype with a few counts. The chain has TRBV20-1 and TRBJ2-5, with a tentative D call TRBD2 (7 bases). V lost 2 bases and J lost 11, with 18 bases in between. The CDR3 has 13 amino acids. Germline lookup yields CDR1 DFQATT and CDR2 SNEGSKA (reference sequence). CDR3: CSARPRREGEQYF. The CDR3 coding sequence is TGCAGTGCTAGACCCCGCAGGGAGGGGGAGCAGTACTTC.

The chain recombines TRBV6-6 with TRBJ1-1, with D unclear. Trimming pared 6 bases from V and 4 bases from J, leaving 12 bases between. From germline, CDR1 is MNHNY and CDR2 SVGAGI (reference sequence). The CDR3 has 13 residues. DNA of the CDR3: TGTGCCAGCAGAGCGACTCGAACCACTGAAGCTTTCTTT. The encoded protein is CASRATRTTEAFF.

The rearrangement links TRBV4-3 to TRBJ1-4; D unclear. Trimming stripped 0 bases from V and 4 bases from J, with 9 bases between. Germline lookup yields CDR1 LGHNA and CDR2 YSLEER. The length of the CDR3 is 15 residues. The CDR3 DNA reads TGCGCCAGCAGCCAAGATGGCCGGATTAATGAAAAACTGTTTTTT. Protein sequence: CASSQDGRINEKLFF.

The chain uses TRBV10-3 and TRBJ1-1; D not resolved. Trimming took off 11 bases at V and 0 bases at J, with 19 bases between the two ends. Looked up from germline, CDR1 is ENHRY and CDR2 is SYGVKD. CDR3 length equals 15 residues. The CDR3 DNA reads TGTGCCTCACTACAAGGACCGGGGATGAACACTGAAGCTTTCTTT. Its protein product is CASLQGPGMNTEAFF.

This clonotype has only one observation. The chain is built from TRBV20-1 and TRBJ1-5, with 8 bases fitting TRBD1. This CDR3 has 14 amino acids. The V segment lost 5 bases and the J segment 1 base; nucleotides outside the gene matches: 4. From germline, CDR1 is DFQATT and CDR2 SNEGSKA (reference sequence). CDR3 residues: CSALDRVSNQPQHF. Written as DNA, the CDR3 is TGCAGTGCTCTGGACAGGGTAAGCAATCAGCCCCAGCATTTT.